Following are 13 T cell receptor beta chains from one sample sequenced in a study of CD8 T cells in ankylosing spondylitis. Study findings and constraints: Ankylosing spondylitis blood seemed to carry a telltale TCR beta motif made of eight highly homologous variants.

MiXCR, applied by TCRdb to the 5' RACE reads, yields one record per CDR3 protein. The sample lists hundreds of thousands of distinct CDR3 sequences, roughly a quarter occurring once. Their antigens are not known. Sequenced material: blood, either unsorted or a sorted T cell fraction (not recorded which). These receptors all come from a male donor with ankylosing spondylitis.

The rearrangement uses TRBV7-9 and TRBJ2-2, with 7 bases that match TRBD2. Germline CDR1 reads SEHNR; CDR2 reads FQNEAQ (reference sequence). The CDR3 sequence is 17 residues long. The trim removed 5 bases at V and 5 bases at J, leaving 14 bases unmatched. DNA of the CDR3: TGTGCCAGCAGCCCCGCCCCCGGGCGGGAGTGGACCGGGGAGCTGTTTTTT. Translating gives CASSPAPGREWTGELFF.

This rearrangement joins TRBV12-3 or TRBV12-4 to TRBJ1-2, with 9 bases matching TRBD1. The ends lost 6 bases at V and 1 base at J; junction bases unmatched: 3. The CDR3 runs to 14 residues. The CDR3 DNA sequence: TGTGCCAGCAGCCGGGGACAGGGTAACTATGGCTACACCTTC. Its protein product is CASSRGQGNYGYTF.

This chain joins TRBV5-1 and TRBJ2-1; 14 bases are shared with TRBD2. Germline lookup yields CDR1 SGHRS and CDR2 YFSETQ. The CDR3 runs 17 residues. The V gene end was trimmed by 4 bases and the J gene end by 3 bases; junction bases not matched to a gene: 6. This chain's CDR3 is CASSRGLAGEYYNEQFF. The CDR3 DNA sequence: TGCGCCAGCAGCCGGGGACTAGCGGGAGAGTACTACAATGAGCAGTTCTTC. The full variable domain, its missing parts supplied by reference TRBV5-1 and TRBJ2-1, is KAGVTQTPRYLIKTRGQQVTLSCSPISGHRSVSWYQQTPGQGLQFLFEYFSETQRNKGNFPGRFSGRQFSNSRSEMNVSTLELGDSALYLCASSRGLAGEYYNEQFFGPGTRLTVL.

The chain employs TRBV3-1 and TRBJ2-7; 9 positions match TRBD2. V lost 1 base, J lost 2 bases, and 6 bases stayed unmatched. The CDR3 sequence is 16 residues long. Germline V CDR1 and CDR2: LGHDT, YNNKEL (reference sequence). The CDR3 region is CASSQGVVAGAYEQYF. CDR3 nucleotides: TGTGCCAGCAGCCAAGGGGTAGTAGCGGGAGCCTACGAGCAGTACTTC.

This rearrangement joins TRBV4-2 to TRBJ2-5; TRBD1 matches 7 bases. This CDR3 has 15 residues. V trimming: 3 bases; J trimming: 5 bases; junction bases outside the gene matches: 9. Germline V gives CDR1 LGHNA, CDR2 YNFKEQ. CDR3 residues: CASSQRQGEGETQYF. The CDR3 coding sequence is TGTGCCAGCAGCCAGAGACAGGGCGAAGGGGAGACCCAGTACTTC.

The chain links TRBV7-2 to TRBJ2-1; 11 nucleotides line up with TRBD2. Germline V gene data show CDR1 as SGHTA and CDR2 as FQGNSA. V gave up 5 bases and J gave up 0 bases; unmatched junction bases: 3. The CDR3 sequence is 16 residues long. The CDR3 protein is CASSPTSGNSYNEQFF. The DNA for the CDR3 is TGTGCCAGCAGCCCGACTAGCGGGAACTCCTACAATGAGCAGTTCTTC.

The chain couples TRBV14 to TRBJ1-1, with unresolved D. This CDR3 contains 15 residues. Trimming shortened V by 4 bases and J by 3 bases, and 15 bases separated the two germline ends. CDR1 is SGHDN, CDR2 FVKESK, per germline. The CDR3 region has the DNA TGTGCCAGCAGCCCCCGGGCCGAAAGGGACACTGAAGCTTTCTTT. Encoded protein: CASSPRAERDTEAFF. The full variable domain, in which reference TRBV14 and TRBJ1-1 provide the parts outside the CDR3, is EAGVTQFPSHSVIEKGQTVTLRCDPISGHDNLYWYRRVMGKEIKFLLHFVKESKQDESGMPNNRFLAERTGGTYSTLKVQPAELEDSGVYFCASSPRAERDTEAFFGQGTRLTVV.

This clonotype was detected a few times. This rearrangement joins TRBV27 to TRBJ2-7; 8 nucleotides align to TRBD1. Germline V gene lookup returns CDR1 MNHEY and CDR2 SMNVEV (reference sequence). There are 15 residues in the CDR3. J gave up 2 bases and V 9 bases, and 12 bases lay outside the gene matches. The chain's CDR3 is CASSTGGYPPYEQYF. CDR3 nucleotides: TGTGCCAGTTCTACAGGGGGTTACCCACCCTACGAGCAGTACTTC.

This chain connects TRBV24-1 to TRBJ1-2; D gene ambiguous. Deletions cut 3 bases from V and 8 bases from J, with 12 bases between. The germline V gene has CDR1 KGHDR and CDR2 SFDVKD. The CDR3 contains 13 residues. CDR3 sequence (DNA): TGTGCCACCAGTGATGAGAAGCTCCGGGGCTACACCTTC. It yields the protein CATSDEKLRGYTF.

The chain employs TRBV5-1 and TRBJ2-1; D may be TRBD1 (5 bases). The germline V and J ends were trimmed by 4 bases and 3 bases, with 14 bases remaining between them. The CDR3 runs to 15 residues. The germline V gene encodes CDR1 SGHRS and CDR2 YFSETQ. As DNA, the CDR3 is TGCGCCAGCAGCCCGGTAGTGGGGCTCTACAATGAGCAGTTCTTC. Protein product: CASSPVVGLYNEQFF.

The V and J genes are TRBV15 and TRBJ2-2; 7 bases line up with TRBD2. Germline V gene sequence: CDR1 LNHNV, CDR2 YYDKDF (reference sequence). After removal of 4 bases from V and 0 bases from J, the junction contained 2 bases not matched to a gene. This CDR3 region has 15 residues. The CDR3 loop reads CATSIGLANTGELFF. Here the CDR3 DNA reads TGTGCCACCAGCATCGGACTAGCGAACACCGGGGAGCTGTTTTTT.

CDR3 coding DNA: TGTGCCAGCAGCTTGGGGGGTTTTGAGCAGTTCTTC. Translation: CASSLGGFEQFF. This sequence joins TRBV5-6 and TRBJ2-1, with D hard to call. The V gene's germline CDR1 is SGHDT and CDR2 YYEEEE. The CDR3 contains 12 residues. V lost 0 bases and J 9 bases, leaving 7 bases between the germline ends.

A few counts support this clonotype. J is TRBJ2-5 and V is TRBV27; 7 bases match TRBD1. The ends lost 8 bases at V and 2 bases at J; junction bases unmatched: 11. The germline gives CDR1 MNHEY, CDR2 SMNVEV (reference sequence). This CDR3 has 15 residues. The CDR3 loop reads CASRRQGSGQETQYF. Here the CDR3 DNA reads TGTGCCAGCCGCAGACAGGGCTCGGGGCAAGAGACCCAGTACTTC.